This entry lists 17 T cell receptor beta chains sequenced from one sample in a study of blood T cells in healthy people across ages. Alongside a J-beta primer mix, a sample-barcoded 5' primer served in a second PCR lasting roughly 7 to 11 cycles. One entry per CDR3 protein results from TCRdb running MiXCR on the 5' RACE reads. Of hundreds of thousands of distinct CDR3 sequences in the sample, around 50% were seen once. Material: blood. Receptor source: a woman older than 75 in good health.

About this clonotype: This may stem from a read error, because a much larger clone lies one nucleotide away. The rearrangement links TRBV7-9 to TRBJ2-5; TRBD2 agrees at 11 bases. Per germline, CDR1 SEHNR and CDR2 FQNEAQ (reference sequence). V shed 8 bases and J 11 bases; nucleotides not matched to a gene: 22. The CDR3 is made up of 17 amino acids. DNA of the CDR3: TGTGCCAGCGTGGGGACTAGCGGAGCACCCGGGTACAATGAGCAGTACTTC. This codes for CASVGTSGAPGYNEQYF.

About this clonotype: It may be a read error: a sequence one base away is much more abundant. This chain links TRBV29-1 with TRBJ1-1, with TRBD1 identical over 7 bases. Germline CDR1 reads SQVTM; CDR2 reads ANQGSEA. The CDR3 consists of 12 residues. The CDR3 DNA sequence: TGCAGCGTTCCTACAGGGGAGACTGGAGCTTTCTTT. Its protein product is CSVPTGETGAFF.

This clonotype has more than one count but fewer than ten. This chain joins TRBV5-1 and TRBJ1-5; D gene uncertain. The ends were cut back, 3 bases at V and 2 bases at J, with 27 bases in the middle. This CDR3 is built from 20 residues. CDR1 and CDR2 from the germline V gene are SGHRS and YFSETQ. The CDR3 spells CASSSSPLDGLGSGNQPQHF. The DNA for the CDR3 is TGCGCCAGCAGCTCAAGTCCTTTGGACGGCCTAGGGAGCGGCAATCAGCCCCAGCATTTT.

The sample holds many counts of this clonotype. The chain has TRBV6-5 and TRBJ2-2; 8 nucleotides match TRBD2. CDR1 is MNHEY, CDR2 SVGAGI, per germline. Trimming at V came to 5 bases and at J to 6 bases, leaving 8 bases not matched to a gene. The CDR3 sequence is 15 residues long. CDR3 amino acids: CASSPTGGGAGELFF. CDR3 DNA: TGTGCCAGCAGTCCCACGGGGGGGGGCGCCGGGGAGCTGTTTTTT.

The chain employs TRBV20-1 and TRBJ2-1; D tentatively reads TRBD1 or TRBD2 (6 bases each). The CDR3 contains 16 residues. Germline values: CDR1 DFQATT, CDR2 SNEGSKA (reference sequence). V was pared by 0 bases and J by 8 bases, with 20 bases between. CDR3 residues: CSARDPYWGARDEQFF. The CDR3 DNA reads as TGCAGTGCTAGAGATCCCTATTGGGGGGCGAGGGATGAGCAGTTCTTC.

This rearrangement joins TRBV29-1 to TRBJ2-2; either TRBD1 or TRBD2 may supply D (6 bases each). V shed 7 bases and J shed 6 bases, with 15 bases lying between them. CDR1 SQVTM and CDR2 ANQGSEA come from the germline V gene. The length of the CDR3 is 13 residues. In nucleotides, the CDR3 is TGCAGCGCCTCTGAGGGGGGCCCCGGGGAGCTGTTTTTT. This sequence encodes CSASEGGPGELFF.

Many counts were recorded for this clonotype. This chain connects TRBV27 to TRBJ1-4; D uncertain. Germline V gives CDR1 MNHEY, CDR2 SMNVEV (reference sequence). Trimming took 5 bases from V and 0 from J, leaving 10 bases between them. CDR3 length equals 15 residues. CDR3 in DNA: TGTGCCAGCAGTCCCCTCGGGCCAACTAATGAAAAACTGTTTTTT. Protein: CASSPLGPTNEKLFF. Drawing the rest from reference TRBV27 and TRBJ1-4, the complete variable domain is EAQVTQNPRYLITVTGKKLTVTCSQNMNHEYMSWYRQDPGLGLRQIYYSMNVEVTDKGDVPEGYKVSRKEKRNFPLILESPSPNQTSLYFCASSPLGPTNEKLFFGSGTQLSVL.

The V call is TRBV20-1, the J call TRBJ2-7, with no clear D. V shed 5 bases and J shed 6 bases, with 20 bases lying between them. The CDR3 is 14 amino acids. CDR1 DFQATT and CDR2 SNEGSKA come from the germline V gene (reference sequence). The DNA for the CDR3 is TGCAGTGCTCCGAAGGACGCAGTTGGAGCCGAGCAGTACTTC. This encodes CSAPKDAVGAEQYF.

This clonotype was counted once. The J gene is TRBJ2-1, the V gene TRBV21-1; TRBD2 is the table's D call and was not checked against the DNA. TRBV21-1 is reported as a pseudogene. The CDR3 sequence is 19 residues long. CDR3: CASSKGSGGNRIPHNEQFF. DNA of the CDR3: TGTGCCAGCAGCAAAGGTAGTGGAGGGAACAGAATCCCCCACAATGAGCAGTTCTTC.

With regard to this clonotype: One junction end disagrees with the germline gene, perhaps due to a read error. J is TRBJ2-1 and V is TRBV12-3 or TRBV12-4; 14 bases match TRBD2. The CDR3 extends over 16 amino acids. The CDR3 is CTSSSGLAGVVHEQFF. The DNA for the CDR3 is TGTACCAGCAGTTCGGGACTAGCGGGAGTGGTTCACGAGCAGTTCTTC.

The rearrangement links TRBV6-6 to TRBJ1-3; no reliable D call. The CDR3 covers 13 residues. V gave up 2 bases and J gave up 0 bases, with 2 bases separating them. Germline lookup yields CDR1 MNHNY and CDR2 SVGAGI (reference sequence). CDR3 DNA sequence: TGTGCCAGCAGTTACGGCTCTGGAAACACCATATATTTT. Translated: CASSYGSGNTIYF.

This clonotype was counted many times. The chain joins TRBV6-6 to TRBJ1-2; a possible D gene is TRBD1 (6 bases). Germline V gives CDR1 MNHNY, CDR2 SVGAGI (reference sequence). V dropped 10 bases and J dropped 2 bases, with 17 bases sitting between them. The CDR3 spans 14 residues. CDR3 sequence reads: CATYTTDRNYGYTF. As DNA, the CDR3 is TGTGCCACCTATACTACTGACAGGAACTATGGCTACACCTTC.

With regard to this clonotype: Germline and junction disagree at one end, which may indicate a read error. The chain couples TRBV25-1 to TRBJ2-7; possible D gene TRBD2, 5 bases. The CDR3 has 12 amino acids. Germline values: CDR1 MGHDK, CDR2 SYGVNS. In nucleotides, the CDR3 is TGTGCCAGCAGTGGGCAGGCGGAGGAGCGGTACTTC. Translation gives CASSGQAEERYF.

This clonotype has a count of ten or more. The V call is TRBV7-2, the J call TRBJ2-3; D unclear. Germline V gene lookup returns CDR1 SGHTA and CDR2 FQGNSA. The CDR3 totals 14 residues. Trimming left V 4 bases short and J 2 bases short, with 10 bases between. The CDR3 sequence: CASSSPGITDTQYF. CDR3 in DNA: TGTGCCAGCAGCTCCCCTGGGATCACAGATACGCAGTATTTT.

This clonotype was counted a single time. DNA for the CDR3: TGTGCTAGTGGTTTAGGCAGGGGAGATCGGTACTTC. This sequence encodes CASGLGRGDRYF. This chain uses TRBV12-5 with TRBJ2-7; tentatively, D is TRBD1 (6 bases). The length of the CDR3 is 12 residues. V was clipped by 3 bases and J by 12 bases, with 15 bases between them. Germline assignment: CDR1 LGHNT and CDR2 FRNRAP.

This clonotype was recorded only once. This chain uses TRBV5-1 with TRBJ2-3; 14 bases match TRBD2. The CDR3 length is 19 residues. After removal of 1 base from V and 1 base from J, the junction contained 8 bases not matched to a gene. Germline CDR1 reads SGHRS; CDR2 reads YFSETQ. CDR3 DNA: TGCGCCAGCAGCTTGATGGGGACTAGCGGGAGAAGACGCACAGATACGCAGTATTTT. This translates into CASSLMGTSGRRRTDTQYF. The variable domain in full, completed from reference TRBV5-1 and TRBJ2-3, reads KAGVTQTPRYLIKTRGQQVTLSCSPISGHRSVSWYQQTPGQGLQFLFEYFSETQRNKGNFPGRFSGRQFSNSRSEMNVSTLELGDSALYLCASSLMGTSGRRRTDTQYFGPGTRLTVL.

This clonotype was seen a single time. The genes are TRBV20-1 and TRBJ1-5; TRBD1 agrees at 9 bases. CDR3 length: 15 amino acids. The trim removed 6 bases at V and 4 bases at J, leaving 10 bases unmatched. Germline CDR1 is DFQATT and CDR2 is SNEGSKA (reference sequence). The CDR3 DNA reads TGCAGTGCCATAACAGGGGGCGTTTGGAATCAGCCCCAGCATTTT. This translates into CSAITGGVWNQPQHF.